These 10 T cell receptor beta chains originate from one sample sequenced in a study of CD8+ T cells in alopecia areata. Extracted RNA was reverse transcribed, and the resulting cDNA served as sequencing template. Assay used: immunoSEQ multiplex PCR; TCRdb lists only in-frame clones, some missing. The sample shows 150,000 to 200,000 clones, around 54% of them seen only once. The sequenced sample was CD4+ T cells sorted from blood. The receptors stem from a human donor in good health.

The chain combines TRBV5-1 with TRBJ2-1, with no clear D. CDR3 size: 15 residues. Germline loops: CDR1 SGHRS, CDR2 YFSETQ. With 4 bases removed from V and 1 base from J, the gap between germline ends came to 12 bases. The CDR3 DNA follows: TGCGCCAGCAGCCTCGAGTTAGGGTCCTACAATGAGCAGTTCTTC. Translation gives CASSLELGSYNEQFF.

The chain carries TRBV18 and TRBJ1-5; 9 positions agree with TRBD1. J lost 5 bases, V lost 3 bases, and 5 bases had no gene match. Germline V gives CDR1 KGHSH, CDR2 LQKENI. The CDR3 covers 15 residues. CDR3 bases: TGTGCCAGCTCACCTTACAGGGGGCCCGATCAGCCCCAGCATTTT. It yields the protein CASSPYRGPDQPQHF.

This clone was counted a few times. The gene calls are TRBV2 and TRBJ1-4; D is possibly TRBD1 (5 bases). The CDR3 totals 17 residues. Germline values: CDR1 SNHLY, CDR2 FYNNEI. Trimming pared 0 bases from V and 4 bases from J, leaving 15 bases between. CDR3 in amino acids: CASSEAYRTLLNEKLFF. CDR3 in DNA: TGTGCCAGCAGTGAAGCGTACAGGACCCTACTTAATGAAAAACTGTTTTTT.

The chain uses TRBV30 and TRBJ2-7; the D gene is possibly TRBD2 (5 bases). This CDR3 region has 16 residues. The germline V and J ends were trimmed by 0 bases and 2 bases, with 17 bases remaining between them. Germline V gene lookup returns CDR1 GTSNPN and CDR2 SVGIG (reference sequence). This CDR3 is CAWSVPDSNPTYEQYF. DNA of the CDR3: TGTGCCTGGAGTGTTCCGGACTCCAACCCCACCTACGAGCAGTACTTC.

The chain links TRBV19 to TRBJ1-5, with D possibly being TRBD1 (5 bases). The CDR3 spans 13 residues. With 3 bases removed from V and 4 bases from J, the gap between germline ends came to 7 bases. Germline CDR1 reads LNHDA; CDR2 reads SQIVND (reference sequence). CDR3 region: CASSIGGNQPQHF. The CDR3 nucleotides are TGTGCCAGTAGTATTGGGGGGAATCAGCCCCAGCATTTT. The complete variable domain, with remaining parts taken from reference TRBV19 and TRBJ1-5, reads DGGITQSPKYLFRKEGQNVTLSCEQNLNHDAMYWYRQDPGQGLRLIYYSQIVNDFQKGDIAEGYSVSREKKESFPLTVTSAQKNPTAFYLCASSIGGNQPQHFGDGTRLSIL.

This clone was counted only a few times. The rearrangement links TRBV7-3 to TRBJ2-3; TRBD2 aligns across 8 bases. This CDR3 contains 16 residues. Per germline, CDR1 SGHTA and CDR2 FQGTGA. Trimming took 4 bases from V and 3 from J; bases not matched to a gene: 9. Written as DNA, the CDR3 is TGTGCCAGCAGCTCTTTAGGACTAGCCGGGACAGATACGCAGTATTTT. Its protein product is CASSSLGLAGTDTQYF.

The chain carries TRBV27 and TRBJ1-5, with a tentative D call TRBD1 (5 bases). This CDR3 is built from 14 residues. Germline CDR1 and CDR2: MNHEY and SMNVEV (reference sequence). V lost 3 bases to trimming and J lost 6 bases, with 12 bases between them. As DNA, the CDR3 is TGTGCCAGCAGTTTGAGCAGGGCGGGTCAGCCCCAGCATTTT. Its translation is CASSLSRAGQPQHF.

The table lists this clone with a few counts. The rearrangement links TRBV4-1 to TRBJ1-5; D is possibly TRBD1 (5 bases). Trimming removed 3 bases from V and 5 bases from J, with 5 bases in between. Germline V gene data show CDR1 as MGHRA and CDR2 as YSYEKL. CDR3 length: 12 residues. CDR3 residues: CASSQGDQPQHF. The CDR3 region has the DNA TGCGCCAGCAGCCAGGGGGATCAGCCCCAGCATTTT.

The J gene is TRBJ2-6, the V gene TRBV14, with D uncertain. CDR3 length: 13 residues. V was clipped by 2 bases and J by 1 base, with 0 bases between them. In germline, CDR1 is SGHDN, CDR2 FVKESK. Here the CDR3 reads CASSQSGANVLTF. For the CDR3, the DNA is TGTGCCAGCAGCCAATCTGGGGCCAACGTCCTGACTTTC.

The chain employs TRBV18 and TRBJ2-5; 11 bases are shared with TRBD1. Germline V gene lookup returns CDR1 KGHSH and CDR2 LQKENI. The CDR3 has 15 residues. Trimming at V came to 3 bases and at J to 5 bases, leaving 5 bases not matched to a gene. As DNA, the CDR3 is TGTGCCAGCTCACCGCTGAGGACAGGGGGCGAGACCCAGTACTTC. Translated, it gives CASSPLRTGGETQYF.